One and the same sample provided the 9 T cell receptor beta chains below, sequenced in a study of blood T cells in healthy people across ages. Using a J-beta primer mix together with a sample-barcoded 5' primer, a second PCR was run for about 6 to 12 cycles. Via MiXCR, TCRdb re-called the 5' RACE reads, giving one row per CDR3 protein. The sample includes fewer than 2,000,000 distinct CDR3 sequences, roughly 43% of them seen just once. The material sequenced was blood. The receptors stem from a human donor in good health.

With regard to this clonotype: A read error may be the cause here, since a much bigger clone is one base away. This sequence joins TRBV7-8 and TRBJ2-4; D perhaps matches TRBD2 (6 bases). The CDR3 consists of 13 residues. Germline V gene data show CDR1 as SGHVS and CDR2 as FQNEAQ. CDR3 protein: CASNLGGENIQYF. DNA of the CDR3: TGTGCCAGCAACTTAGGAGGGGAAAACATTCAGTACTTC.

J is TRBJ1-1 and V is TRBV4-3; D uncertain. Germline lookup yields CDR1 LGHNA and CDR2 YSLEER. V was trimmed by 0 bases and J by 2 bases, leaving 19 bases between them. The CDR3 covers 18 residues. The CDR3 sequence is CASSQDLRRRGPNTEAFF. DNA of the CDR3: TGCGCCAGCAGCCAAGATTTGAGGAGGAGAGGGCCAAACACTGAAGCTTTCTTT.

In its sample, this clonotype was seen a few times. The chain combines TRBV4-2 with TRBJ2-1, with 8 bases that match TRBD2. V dropped 1 base and J dropped 10; count of bases not matched to a gene: 9. Germline V gene data show CDR1 as LGHNA and CDR2 as YNFKEQ. This CDR3 region has 15 residues. CDR3 bases: TGTGCCAGCAGCCAAGGGGTTAGCGGGGACTACGAGCAGTTCTTC. This gives the protein CASSQGVSGDYEQFF.

This clonotype appeared a few times. V is TRBV6-6 and J is TRBJ2-1; D is unresolved. Germline-derived CDR1 and CDR2 are MNHNY and SVGAGI (reference sequence). The CDR3 totals 16 residues. V was clipped by 0 bases and J by 5 bases, with 14 bases between them. The CDR3 DNA sequence: TGTGCCAGCAGTTACTCGCTGACCCCTCCTAACAATGAGCAGTTCTTC. Protein sequence: CASSYSLTPPNNEQFF.

The chain recombines TRBV12-3 or TRBV12-4 with TRBJ1-2; D gene unclear. The ends were cut back, 3 bases at V and 0 bases at J, with 5 bases in the middle. The CDR3 contains 13 residues. DNA of the CDR3: TGTGCCAGCAGTTTTTTCGCTAACTATGGCTACACCTTC. Residues: CASSFFANYGYTF.

The chain is built from TRBV7-9 and TRBJ2-4; D may be TRBD2 (6 bases). Germline CDR1 is SEHNR and CDR2 is FQNEAQ (reference sequence). The V end lost 3 bases, the J end lost 8 bases, and 8 bases lay between the germline ends. The CDR3 is 12 amino acids. The CDR3 nucleotides read TGTGCCAGCAGCTTCGGGGAGGACATTCAGTACTTC. It specifies CASSFGEDIQYF. Filled out from reference TRBV7-9 and TRBJ2-4, the complete variable domain reads DTGVSQNPRHKITKRGQNVTFRCDPISEHNRLYWYRQTLGQGPEFLTYFQNEAQLEKSRLLSDRFSAERPKGSFSTLEIQRTEQGDSAMYLCASSFGEDIQYFGAGTRLSVL.

This clonotype was seen more than once but under ten times. J is TRBJ2-5 and V is TRBV20-1, with 8 bases fitting TRBD1. Germline V lookup: CDR1 DFQATT, CDR2 SNEGSKA (reference sequence). The CDR3 runs to 15 residues. V gave up 1 base and J gave up 1 base; unmatched junction bases: 5. The CDR3 sequence is CSARAQGQVQETQYF. The CDR3 DNA reads TGCAGTGCTAGAGCCCAGGGACAGGTCCAAGAGACCCAGTACTTC.

This clonotype was counted between two and nine times. This CDR3 is CSALRGLLNTEAFF. In DNA form, the CDR3 reads TGCAGTGCCCTGCGCGGACTCTTGAACACTGAAGCTTTCTTT. This chain joins TRBV20-1 and TRBJ1-1; unclear D gene. Germline V CDR1 and CDR2: DFQATT, SNEGSKA (reference sequence). The CDR3 sequence is 14 residues long. The V and J ends lost 6 bases and 0 bases respectively, with 14 bases between them.

V usage is TRBV4-1 and J usage is TRBJ1-4; D may be TRBD1 (6 bases). The germline V gene encodes CDR1 MGHRA and CDR2 YSYEKL. V gave up 3 bases and J gave up 5 bases, with 16 bases separating them. This CDR3 contains 16 residues. The CDR3 nucleotides are TGCGCCAGCAGCCAGGGGGCCGGGACCGCGAATGAAAAACTGTTTTTT. Protein sequence: CASSQGAGTANEKLFF.